The next 15 T cell receptor beta chains were all read from a single sample in a study of T cells expressing NK-cell markers. TCRdb derives one entry per CDR3 protein from the 5' RACE reads, leaving out DNA. The data show approximately 440,000 distinct CDR3 sequences, and the top ten clones hold about 1.5%. Material for sequencing was blood T cells: a sorted CD56 or NKG2C T cell subset, CD4+ or CD8+ T cells, or bulk PBMC T cells (not recorded which). The source is a woman in her forties or fifties in good health.

The chain carries TRBV5-1 and TRBJ2-3. The CDR3 is 16 residues long. The germline V gene encodes CDR1 SGHRS and CDR2 YFSETQ. This CDR3 is CANSLVRSLMTDTQYF.

This chain joins TRBV30 and TRBJ1-4. The germline gives CDR1 GTSNPN, CDR2 SVGIG (reference sequence). The CDR3 extends over 14 amino acids. The CDR3 here is CAWAKGTINEKLFF.

The V and J genes are TRBV12-3 or TRBV12-4 and TRBJ2-7; TCRdb gives TRBD1 as the D gene, but with no DNA this cannot be confirmed. The CDR3 runs to 14 residues. CDR3 sequence reads: CASSGGQGSYEQYF.

CDR3 loop: CASSPRGVKETQYF. The genes are TRBV9 and TRBJ2-5. The V gene's germline CDR1 is SGDLS and CDR2 YYNGEE. CDR3 size: 14 residues.

The chain employs TRBV2 and TRBJ1-1. The germline V gene has CDR1 SNHLY and CDR2 FYNNEI. There are 12 residues in the CDR3. The CDR3 sequence is CASSDRTEEAFF.

V usage is TRBV12-3 or TRBV12-4 and J usage is TRBJ1-1; with no DNA, the TCRdb D assignment of TRBD1 cannot be verified. CDR3 length equals 14 residues. This CDR3 is CASSPTGGGTEAFF.

The chain has TRBV12-3 or TRBV12-4 and TRBJ1-1; TCRdb lists TRBD1, though no DNA is available to test this call. This CDR3 has 13 amino acids. The CDR3 protein is CASSSPGQREAFF.

The chain couples TRBV11-2 to TRBJ2-2; TCRdb returns TRBD1, unconfirmable since there is no DNA. Germline-derived CDR1 and CDR2 are SGHAT and FQNNGV. The CDR3 length is 16 residues. The CDR3 region is CASSLSRTGLAGELFF.

V gene TRBV12-3 or TRBV12-4 combines with J gene TRBJ1-5; TCRdb gives TRBD1 as the D gene, but with no DNA this cannot be confirmed. This CDR3 is built from 13 residues. CDR3 loop: CASMGTGEATQHF.

The rearrangement joins TRBV15 to TRBJ2-2; TCRdb returns TRBD1, unconfirmable since there is no DNA. Germline-derived CDR1 and CDR2 are LNHNV and YYDKDF (reference sequence). This CDR3 has 14 amino acids. The CDR3: CATAPGGGTGELFF.

The rearrangement links TRBV14 to TRBJ2-1; the D gene TCRdb calls, TRBD2, cannot be checked with no DNA. Germline lookup yields CDR1 SGHDN and CDR2 FVKESK. CDR3 length: 15 residues. The CDR3 is CASTNMKRGTNEQFF.

This sequence joins TRBV12-3 or TRBV12-4 and TRBJ1-1; TCRdb indicates TRBD1, and absent DNA this call remains unverified. The CDR3 runs 12 residues. The chain's CDR3 is CASSLTGGQAFF.

The rearrangement links TRBV5-1 to TRBJ1-1. The germline V gene encodes CDR1 SGHRS and CDR2 YFSETQ. The CDR3 has 14 residues. The CDR3 region is CASTAKPGGTEAFF. The full variable domain, in which reference TRBV5-1 and TRBJ1-1 provide the parts outside the CDR3, is KAGVTQTPRYLIKTRGQQVTLSCSPISGHRSVSWYQQTPGQGLQFLFEYFSETQRNKGNFPGRFSGRQFSNSRSEMNVSTLELGDSALYLCASTAKPGGTEAFFGQGTRLTVV.

The chain joins TRBV7-2 to TRBJ2-2; checking the TCRdb D call of TRBD2 is not possible without DNA. The CDR3 spans 16 residues. Germline V gene sequence: CDR1 SGHTA, CDR2 FQGNSA. This chain's CDR3 is CASSLYGTTNTGELFF.

The chain joins TRBV27 to TRBJ2-2; TCRdb gives TRBD1 as the D gene, but with no DNA this cannot be confirmed. This CDR3 comprises 14 residues. Germline V gene lookup returns CDR1 MNHEY and CDR2 SMNVEV (reference sequence). CDR3 protein: CASSSGTVAGELFF.